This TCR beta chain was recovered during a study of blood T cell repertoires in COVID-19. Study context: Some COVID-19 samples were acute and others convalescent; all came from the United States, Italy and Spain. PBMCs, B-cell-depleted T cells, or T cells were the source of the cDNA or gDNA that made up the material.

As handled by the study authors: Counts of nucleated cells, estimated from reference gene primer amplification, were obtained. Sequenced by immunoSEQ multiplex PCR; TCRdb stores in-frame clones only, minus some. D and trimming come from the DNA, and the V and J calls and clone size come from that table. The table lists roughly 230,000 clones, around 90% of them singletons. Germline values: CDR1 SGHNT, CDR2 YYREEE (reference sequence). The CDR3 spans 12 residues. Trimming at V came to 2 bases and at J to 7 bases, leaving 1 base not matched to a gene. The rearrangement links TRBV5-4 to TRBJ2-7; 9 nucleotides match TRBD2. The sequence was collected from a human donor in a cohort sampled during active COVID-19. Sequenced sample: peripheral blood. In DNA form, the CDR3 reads TGTGCCAGCAGCTTTAGCGGGAGTGAGCAGTACTTC. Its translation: CASSFSGSEQYF.